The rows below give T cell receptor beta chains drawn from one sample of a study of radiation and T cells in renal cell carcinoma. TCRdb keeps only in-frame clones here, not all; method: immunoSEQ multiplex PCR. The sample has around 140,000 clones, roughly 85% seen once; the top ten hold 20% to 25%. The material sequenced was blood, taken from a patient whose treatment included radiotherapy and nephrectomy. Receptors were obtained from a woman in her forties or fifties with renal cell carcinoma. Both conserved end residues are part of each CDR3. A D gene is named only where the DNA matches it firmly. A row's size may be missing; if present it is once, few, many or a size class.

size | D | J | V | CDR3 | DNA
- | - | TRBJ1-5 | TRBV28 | CASLGIDGRGNQPQHF | TGTGCCAGCCTAGGGATTGACGGACGGGGCAATCAGCCCCAGCATTTT
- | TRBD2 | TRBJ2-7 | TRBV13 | CASRRYTPGGPYEQYF | TGTGCCAGCAGACGTTATACGCCGGGAGGGCCGTACGAGCAGTACTTC
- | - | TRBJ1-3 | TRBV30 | CAWSVTGSHSGNTIYF | TGTGCCTGGAGTGTAACTGGCAGCCACTCTGGAAACACCATATATTTT
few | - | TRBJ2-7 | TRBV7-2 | CASRQESEQYF | TGTGCCAGCAGGCAAGAGTCCGAGCAGTACTTC
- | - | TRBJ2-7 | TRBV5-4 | CASSLSTAGPYEQYF | TGTGCCAGCAGCTTGAGTACAGCGGGCCCCTACGAGCAGTACTTC
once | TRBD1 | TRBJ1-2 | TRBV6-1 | CASIPDRLVGYTF | TGTGCCAGCATCCCGGACAGGCTCGTTGGCTACACCTTC
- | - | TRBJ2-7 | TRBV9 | CASSVADYGYEQYF | TGTGCCAGCAGCGTAGCTGACTATGGGTACGAGCAGTACTTC
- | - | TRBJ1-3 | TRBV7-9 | CASSLGSSGNTIYF | TGTGCCAGCAGCTTAGGATCCTCTGGAAACACCATATATTTT
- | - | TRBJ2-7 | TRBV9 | CASSVEGRGGDEQYF | TGTGCCAGCAGCGTAGAGGGCAGGGGCGGCGACGAGCAGTACTTC
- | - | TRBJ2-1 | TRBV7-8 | CASSPRIYNEQFF | TGTGCCAGCAGCCCTCGAATTTACAATGAGCAGTTCTTC
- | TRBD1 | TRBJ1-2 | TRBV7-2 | CASRPDRVDYGYTF | TGTGCCAGCAGACCCGACAGGGTTGACTATGGCTACACCTTC
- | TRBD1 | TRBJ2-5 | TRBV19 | CASSWTGAETQYF | TGTGCCAGTAGTTGGACAGGGGCAGAGACCCAGTACTTC
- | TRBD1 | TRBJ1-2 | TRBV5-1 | CASSLGQAENGYTF | TGCGCCAGCAGCCTGGGACAGGCCGAGAATGGCTACACCTTC